Detailed here is one T cell receptor beta chain. Original handling: Reference gene primer amplification in the assay estimated nucleated cell counts. Sequencing was performed with immunoSEQ multiplex PCR; in TCRdb, only in-frame clones are kept and a portion is missing. V and J calls and clone size are given by that table; D and trimming were obtained from the DNA. This sample has 160,000 or so clones, with under 95% found just once. These data are taken from a study of blood T cell repertoires in COVID-19. Study-wide background: Samples came from the United States, Italy and Spain, spanning acute and convalescent COVID-19. T cells, B-cell-depleted T cells, or PBMCs supplied cDNA or gDNA.

Germline loops: CDR1 SGHAT, CDR2 FQNNGV. The CDR3 spans 17 residues. The ends were cut back, 3 bases at V and 3 bases at J, with 18 bases in the middle. The chain couples TRBV11-2 to TRBJ1-3, with unresolved D. Material: peripheral blood. The source of this sequence is a man between 18 and 35 years old with acute or convalescent COVID-19. The CDR3: CASSLPPAGVGGNTIYF. The CDR3 DNA follows: TGTGCCAGCAGCTTGCCCCCAGCGGGTGTGGGTGGAAACACCATATATTTT.